One and the same sample provided the 4 T cell receptor beta chains below, sequenced in a study of T-cell reconstitution after alpha-beta-depleted transplantation in children (dated by TCRdb to the mid-2010s). Libraries were prepared through PCR. Sequencing was carried out with an Illumina HiSeq 2500. TCR library preparation used molecular barcoding, with unique molecular identifiers applied to normalize quantification of the TCRbeta repertoire. Starting from the raw public reads, TCRdb applied fastp trimming at Q25, assembled clones with MiXCR and retained in-frame beta chains. Every entry covers one CDR3 protein and lists the most common genes and DNA from its rows. Across this sample there are just over 950,000 distinct CDR3 sequences, with about 29% seen only once. Around 30% of the sample is held by the ten biggest clonotypes. The treatment or condition label, read with the paper, signifies: allogeneic hematopoietic cell transplantation with graft depleted of TCRalphabeta T cells and CD19 B cells.

Sequencing was performed on PBMCs, mostly from graft donor cells, taken 360 days after TCRalphabeta/CD19-depleted stem cell transplant. The receptor set was obtained from a boy younger than two who had a stem cell transplant for SCID, so the T cells may come from the graft donor.

A few counts support this clonotype. This sequence joins TRBV7-2 and TRBJ1-2, with D unresolved. The CDR3 spans 14 residues. V lost 1 base, J lost 0 bases, and 6 bases lay in between. The V gene's germline CDR1 is SGHTA and CDR2 FQGNSA. The CDR3 bases are TGTGCCAGCAGCTTAGTAGGTGCTAACTATGGCTACACCTTC. Its translation: CASSLVGANYGYTF. Looking up the rest from reference TRBV7-2 and TRBJ1-2 gives the full variable domain: GAGVSQSPSNKVTEKGKDVELRCDPISGHTALYWYRQSLGQGLEFLIYFQGNSAPDKSGLPSDRFSAERTGGSVSTLTIQRTQQEDSAVYLCASSLVGANYGYTFGSGTRLTVV.

This clonotype was counted between two and nine times. V gene TRBV5-4 combines with J gene TRBJ1-1; the match to TRBD1 covers 10 bases. V shed 4 bases and J 4 bases; nucleotides not matched to a gene: 7. The CDR3 sequence is 15 residues long. In germline, CDR1 is SGHNT, CDR2 YYREEE (reference sequence). The CDR3 here is CASSADRGRSTEAFF. CDR3 in DNA: TGTGCCAGCAGCGCCGACAGGGGGCGAAGCACTGAAGCTTTCTTT.

Worth noting for this clonotype: The final CDR3 position lacks the conserved phenylalanine or tryptophan, pointing to a likely read error. In nucleotides, the CDR3 is TGCAGTGCTAGTATGATCGGACAGGTCTACAATGAGCAGTTCTCC. Translation gives CSASMIGQVYNEQFS. The chain is built from TRBV20-1 and TRBJ2-1; 7 nucleotides agree with TRBD1. The CDR3 extends over 15 amino acids. V lost 3 bases, J lost 3 bases, and 8 bases stayed unmatched. Germline assignment: CDR1 DFQATT and CDR2 SNEGSKA (reference sequence).

In its sample, this clonotype was seen a few times. The chain joins TRBV12-3 or TRBV12-4 to TRBJ2-2, with 11 positions matching TRBD2. J was trimmed by 4 bases and V by 6 bases; bases with no gene match: 10. The CDR3 runs to 17 residues. CDR3 sequence: CASSPGLAGGLTGELFF. The CDR3 DNA sequence: TGTGCCAGCAGCCCCGGGCTAGCGGGGGGTCTCACCGGGGAGCTGTTTTTT.